This T cell receptor (beta chain) was identified in a study of identical twins. This clonotype was seen a few times. MiXCR, applied by TCRdb to the 5' RACE reads, yields one record per CDR3 protein. The sample records 350,000 to 600,000 distinct CDR3 sequences, 11% to 15% being singletons. The CDR3 sequence is 16 residues long. Germline V lookup: CDR1 SGHNT, CDR2 YYREEE (reference sequence). Trimming pared 3 bases from V and 5 bases from J, leaving 19 bases between. Every donor was a healthy Caucasian. The same sample was also studied in work on yellow fever vaccine responses in identical twins.

Material: CD4+ T cells sorted from blood. The sequence came from a woman younger than 30 in good health. The chain is built from TRBV5-4 and TRBJ2-3; perhaps TRBD2 as D (7 bases). As DNA, the CDR3 is TGTGCCAGCAGCTGGGGGGGCAGGGCGGGTAGAGATACGCAGTATTTT. This sequence encodes CASSWGGRAGRDTQYF.